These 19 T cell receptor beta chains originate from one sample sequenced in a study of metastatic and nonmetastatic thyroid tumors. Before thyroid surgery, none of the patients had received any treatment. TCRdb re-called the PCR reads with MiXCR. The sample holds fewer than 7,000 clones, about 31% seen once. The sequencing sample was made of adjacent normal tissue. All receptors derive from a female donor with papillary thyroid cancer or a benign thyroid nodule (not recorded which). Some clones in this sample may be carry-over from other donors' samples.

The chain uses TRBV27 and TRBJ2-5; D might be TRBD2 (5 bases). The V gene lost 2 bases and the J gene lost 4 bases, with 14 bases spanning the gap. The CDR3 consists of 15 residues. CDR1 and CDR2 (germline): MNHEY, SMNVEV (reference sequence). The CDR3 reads CASSLGSRAGETQYF. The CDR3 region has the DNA TGTGCCAGCAGTTTAGGGAGCCGGGCTGGAGAGACCCAGTACTTC.

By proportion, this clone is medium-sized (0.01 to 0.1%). In DNA form, the CDR3 reads TGTGCCCACGGAGGGGGGACAGGGGGATCCGGGGCCAACGTCCTGACTTTC. The encoded protein is CAHGGGTGGSGANVLTF. The chain employs TRBV30 and TRBJ2-6; TRBD1 matches at 11 bases. V was clipped by 8 bases and J by 4 bases; unmatched bases: 13. Germline values: CDR1 GTSNPN, CDR2 SVGIG (reference sequence). The CDR3 is 17 residues long.

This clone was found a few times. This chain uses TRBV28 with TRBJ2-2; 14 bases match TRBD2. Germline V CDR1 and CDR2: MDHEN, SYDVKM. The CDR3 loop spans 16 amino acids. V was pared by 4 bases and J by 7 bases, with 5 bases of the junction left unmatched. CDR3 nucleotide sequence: TGTGCCAGCAGTTATGGGACTAGCGGGAGTAACGGGGAGCTGTTTTTT. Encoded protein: CASSYGTSGSNGELFF.

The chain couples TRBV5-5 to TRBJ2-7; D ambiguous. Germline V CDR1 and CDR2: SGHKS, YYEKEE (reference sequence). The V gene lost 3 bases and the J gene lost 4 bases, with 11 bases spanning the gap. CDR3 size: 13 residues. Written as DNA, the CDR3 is TGTGCCAGCAGCTCCGGACGGCGATACGAGCAGTACGTC. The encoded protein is CASSSGRRYEQYV.

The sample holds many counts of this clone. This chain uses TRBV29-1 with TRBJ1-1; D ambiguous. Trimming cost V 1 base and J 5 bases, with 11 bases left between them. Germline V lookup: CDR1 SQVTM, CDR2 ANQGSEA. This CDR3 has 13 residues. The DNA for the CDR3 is TGCAGCGTTGAAGGTCTAATGGGGACTGAAGCTTTCTTT. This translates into CSVEGLMGTEAFF.

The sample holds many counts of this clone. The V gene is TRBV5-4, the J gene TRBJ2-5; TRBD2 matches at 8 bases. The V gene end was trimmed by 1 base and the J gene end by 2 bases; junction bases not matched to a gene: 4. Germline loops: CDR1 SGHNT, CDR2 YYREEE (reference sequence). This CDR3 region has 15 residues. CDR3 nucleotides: TGTGCCAGCAGCTTGATGACTAGCGTTCAAGAGACCCAGTACTTC. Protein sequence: CASSLMTSVQETQYF.

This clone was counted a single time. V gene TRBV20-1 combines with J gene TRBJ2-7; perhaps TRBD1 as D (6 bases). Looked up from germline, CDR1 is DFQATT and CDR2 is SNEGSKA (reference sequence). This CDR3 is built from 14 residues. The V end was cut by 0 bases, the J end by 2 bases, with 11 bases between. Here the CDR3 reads CSARDRDNPYEQYF. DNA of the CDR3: TGCAGTGCTAGAGATAGGGACAACCCCTACGAGCAGTACTTC.

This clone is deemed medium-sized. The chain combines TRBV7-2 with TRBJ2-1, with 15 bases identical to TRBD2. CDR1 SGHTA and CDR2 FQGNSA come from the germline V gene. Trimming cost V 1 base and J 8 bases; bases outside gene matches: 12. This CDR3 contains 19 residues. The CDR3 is CASSLGYLRTSGRGDEQFF. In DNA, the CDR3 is TGTGCCAGCAGCTTAGGGTACCTAAGGACTAGCGGGAGGGGGGATGAGCAGTTCTTC.

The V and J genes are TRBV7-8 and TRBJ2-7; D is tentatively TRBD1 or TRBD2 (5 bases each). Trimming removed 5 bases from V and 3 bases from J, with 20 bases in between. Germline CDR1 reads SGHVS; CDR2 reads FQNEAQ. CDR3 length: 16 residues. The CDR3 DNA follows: TGTGCCAGCAGCACGGAGAGGGACGCCGCTCTCTACGAGCAGTACTTC. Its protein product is CASSTERDAALYEQYF.

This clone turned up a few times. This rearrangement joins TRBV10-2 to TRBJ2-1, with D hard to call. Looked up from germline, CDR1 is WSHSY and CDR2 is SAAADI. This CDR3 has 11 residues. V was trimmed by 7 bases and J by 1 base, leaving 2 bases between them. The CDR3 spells CASKSYNEQFF. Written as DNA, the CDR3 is TGCGCCAGCAAGTCCTACAATGAGCAGTTCTTC.

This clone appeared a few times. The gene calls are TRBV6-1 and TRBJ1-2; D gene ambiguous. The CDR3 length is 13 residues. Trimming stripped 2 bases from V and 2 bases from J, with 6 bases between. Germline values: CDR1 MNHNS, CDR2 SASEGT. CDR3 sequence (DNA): TGTGCCAGCAGTGAACGGAAAAACTATGGCTACACCTTC. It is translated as CASSERKNYGYTF.

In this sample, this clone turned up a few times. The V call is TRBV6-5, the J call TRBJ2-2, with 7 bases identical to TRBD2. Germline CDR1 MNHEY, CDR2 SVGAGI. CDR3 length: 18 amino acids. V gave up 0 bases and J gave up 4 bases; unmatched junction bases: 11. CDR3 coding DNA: TGTGCCAGCAGTTACTCGGGAGGGTTTGAGGCTAGCACCGGGGAGCTGTTTTTT. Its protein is CASSYSGGFEASTGELFF.

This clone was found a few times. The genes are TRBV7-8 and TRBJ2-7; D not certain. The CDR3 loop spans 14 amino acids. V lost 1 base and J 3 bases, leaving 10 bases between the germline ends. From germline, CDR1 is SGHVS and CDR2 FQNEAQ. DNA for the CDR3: TGTGCCAGCAGCTTAGTCGAAGGAGTCTACGAGCAGTACTTC. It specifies CASSLVEGVYEQYF.

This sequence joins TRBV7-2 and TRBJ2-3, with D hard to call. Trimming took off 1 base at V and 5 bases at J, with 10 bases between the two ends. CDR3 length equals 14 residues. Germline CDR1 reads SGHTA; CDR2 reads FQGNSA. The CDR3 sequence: CASSLDGPLDTQYF. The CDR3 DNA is TGTGCCAGCAGCTTAGATGGACCACTAGATACGCAGTATTTT.

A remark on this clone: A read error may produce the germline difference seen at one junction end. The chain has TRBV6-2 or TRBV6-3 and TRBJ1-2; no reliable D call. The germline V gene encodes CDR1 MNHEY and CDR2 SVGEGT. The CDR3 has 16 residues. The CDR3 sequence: CDSSNHQLARNYRYTF. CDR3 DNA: TGTGACAGCAGTAACCACCAATTGGCACGAAATTATCGCTACACCTTC.

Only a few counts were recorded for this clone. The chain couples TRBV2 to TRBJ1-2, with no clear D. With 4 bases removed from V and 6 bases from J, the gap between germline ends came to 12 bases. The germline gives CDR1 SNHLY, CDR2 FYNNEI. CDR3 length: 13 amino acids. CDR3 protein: CASSVKGGDGYTF. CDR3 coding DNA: TGTGCCAGCAGTGTAAAGGGAGGTGATGGCTACACCTTC.

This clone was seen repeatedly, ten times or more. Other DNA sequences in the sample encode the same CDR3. The CDR3, as DNA: TGCGCCAGCAGCTTGGGGGGTGGGTACGAGCAGTACTTC. Translated, it gives CASSLGGGYEQYF. The chain couples TRBV5-1 to TRBJ2-7; D is ambiguous. Germline lookup yields CDR1 SGHRS and CDR2 YFSETQ. The CDR3 spans 13 residues. V was trimmed by 0 bases and J by 4 bases, leaving 8 bases between them.

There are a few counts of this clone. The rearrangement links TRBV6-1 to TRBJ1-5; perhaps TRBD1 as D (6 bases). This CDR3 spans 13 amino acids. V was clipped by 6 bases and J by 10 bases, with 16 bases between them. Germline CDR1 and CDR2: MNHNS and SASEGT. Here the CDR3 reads CASRGGEGHPQHF. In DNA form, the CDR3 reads TGTGCCAGCAGAGGGGGGGAGGGCCATCCCCAGCATTTT.

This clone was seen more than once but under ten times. CDR3 nucleotide sequence: TGTGCCAGCAGCTTAGGCAGCCCCAACGAGCAGTACTTC. It translates to CASSLGSPNEQYF. The chain has TRBV7-9 and TRBJ2-7; D remains ambiguous. The ends were cut back, 1 base at V and 5 bases at J, with 9 bases in the middle. The CDR3 runs 13 residues. Germline loops: CDR1 SEHNR, CDR2 FQNEAQ (reference sequence).